This T cell receptor (beta chain) is from a study of human T cells and chemical hapten exposure. Study background: DPC at 2% was the sensitizing agent, placed on approximately 2 cm by approximately 2 cm of upper inner arm skin.

The germline gives CDR1 MDHEN, CDR2 SYDVKM. The CDR3 is 17 residues long. Trimming cost V 3 bases and J 0 bases, with 15 bases left between them. This sample's time point: patch test 1, 2 weeks after DPC sensitization. Treatment in this sample: therapeutic diphenylcyclopropenone sensitization with weekly scalp DPC. People who gave samples had alopecia, were 18 to 70 years old, and were suitable for DPC. Library construction involved attaching unique molecular identifiers to individual cDNA molecules, which allowed quantitative, reproducible TCR counting. One entry per CDR3 protein results from TCRdb running MiXCR on the RACE reads. The profile shows 70,000 to 80,000 distinct CDR3 sequences, 25% to 40% of them singletons. Study findings and constraints: Alopecia affected the donors, so their immune response may differ from healthy people's.

Comment on this clonotype: Its specificity is unknown.

Sequenced here: whole blood, sampled in connection with sensitization to the hapten diphenylcyclopropenone (DPC). The TCR comes from a man aged 35-49 years with alopecia areata. Some clones in this sample may be carry-over from other donors' samples. The chain couples TRBV28 to TRBJ1-3; the D gene is possibly TRBD1 (6 bases). CDR3 in amino acids: CASSLSITGNSGNTIYF. DNA for the CDR3: TGTGCCAGCAGTTTGTCCATAACAGGGAACTCTGGAAACACCATATATTTT.